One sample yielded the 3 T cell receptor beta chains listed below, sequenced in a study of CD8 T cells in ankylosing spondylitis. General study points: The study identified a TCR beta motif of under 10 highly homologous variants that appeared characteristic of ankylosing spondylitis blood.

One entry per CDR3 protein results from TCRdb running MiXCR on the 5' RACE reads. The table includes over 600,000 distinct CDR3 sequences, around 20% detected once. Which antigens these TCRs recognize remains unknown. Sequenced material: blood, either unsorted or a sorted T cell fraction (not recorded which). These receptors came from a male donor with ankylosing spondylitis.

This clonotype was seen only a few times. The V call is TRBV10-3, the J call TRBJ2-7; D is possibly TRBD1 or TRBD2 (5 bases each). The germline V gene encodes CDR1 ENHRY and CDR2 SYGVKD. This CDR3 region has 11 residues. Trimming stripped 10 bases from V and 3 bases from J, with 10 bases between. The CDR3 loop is CATDGGYEQYF. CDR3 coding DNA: TGTGCCACCGATGGGGGCTACGAGCAGTACTTC.

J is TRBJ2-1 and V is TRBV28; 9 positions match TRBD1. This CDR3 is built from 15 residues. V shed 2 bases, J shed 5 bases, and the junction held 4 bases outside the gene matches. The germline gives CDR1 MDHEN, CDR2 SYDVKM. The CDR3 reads CASSLPGQGNNEQFF. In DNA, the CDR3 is TGTGCCAGCAGTTTACCGGGACAGGGCAACAATGAGCAGTTCTTC.

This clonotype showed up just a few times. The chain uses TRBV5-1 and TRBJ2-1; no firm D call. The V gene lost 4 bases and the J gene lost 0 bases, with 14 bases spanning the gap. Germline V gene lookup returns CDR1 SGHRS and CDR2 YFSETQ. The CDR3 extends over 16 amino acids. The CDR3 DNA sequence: TGCGCCAGCAGCCCGAGGATGACGGACTCCTACAATGAGCAGTTCTTC. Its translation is CASSPRMTDSYNEQFF.